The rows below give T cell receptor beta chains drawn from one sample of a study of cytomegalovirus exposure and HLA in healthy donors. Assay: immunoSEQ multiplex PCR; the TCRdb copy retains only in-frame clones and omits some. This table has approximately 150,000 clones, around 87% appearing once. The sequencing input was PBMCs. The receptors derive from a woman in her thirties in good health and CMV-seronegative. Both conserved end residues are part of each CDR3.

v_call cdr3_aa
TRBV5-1 CASSFSGGTDTQYF
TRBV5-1 CASSPFSERTQETQYF
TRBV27 CASSPDRGESNQPQHF
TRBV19 CASSHIGDSYGYTF
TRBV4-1 CASSRGYEQYF
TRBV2 CASSDRGRSTDTQYF
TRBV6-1 CASSPNSGGAYEQYF
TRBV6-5 CASSVDRTNTGELFF
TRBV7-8 CASSLGRADTQYF
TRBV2 CASSGIRDRVETQYF
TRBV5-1 CASSLADRVGSNYGYTF
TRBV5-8 CASSLVGGMNTEAFF
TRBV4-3 CASSQEASGDYTGELFF
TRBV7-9 CASRSRGRVDSPLHF
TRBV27 CAAGQGRYEQYF
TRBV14 CASSQDLDRGQPNYGYTF
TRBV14 CASSQGRAGPYEQYF
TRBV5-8 CASSTRDFSYEQYF
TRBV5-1 CASSLAIGISYEQYF
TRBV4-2 CASSHPQGRDYGYTF
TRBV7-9 CASSPSGWGTDTQYF
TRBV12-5 CASGPPTEQFF
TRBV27 CASSADRGWYGYTF
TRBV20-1 CSSFQGLRYTF